This entry describes one TCR beta chain. Its target is not known. This record comes from a study of CD8 T cells in ankylosing spondylitis. Study results and caveats: There were earlier reports of some motif variants in reactive arthritis synovial fluid and blood. Researchers report that disease-linked clones proved CD8+ and relatively rare in peripheral blood. The study looked at matched synovial fluid samples from ankylosing spondylitis patients. Disease-linked clones were reported to be significantly enriched there. A motif in TCR beta, a set of several highly homologous variants, appeared characteristic of ankylosing spondylitis blood.

Quantitative 5'-RACE with molecular barcodes produced the TCR beta libraries. MiXCR, run by TCRdb on the 5' RACE reads, gives a single entry per CDR3 protein. The sample includes under 450,000 distinct CDR3 sequences, about a sixth of them seen just once. CDR3 length: 16 amino acids. The V end lost 3 bases, the J end lost 2 bases, and 14 bases lay between the germline ends. The sample taken for sequencing was blood, either unsorted or a sorted T cell fraction (not recorded which). This chain uses TRBV12-3 or TRBV12-4 with TRBJ1-5; possibly TRBD1 for D (5 bases). The sequence derives from a male donor with ankylosing spondylitis. Written as DNA, the CDR3 is TGTGCCAGCAGTTTTGGGGGTTGGGTCCGCAATCAGCCCCAGCATTTT. Its protein is CASSFGGWVRNQPQHF.